A single T cell receptor beta chain is shown here with its context. Antigen unknown. The sample originates from a study of T cells in Graves' hyperthyroidism and ophthalmopathy. General study findings and limits: Blood shared most expanded thyroid clonotypes above 0.001.

This CDR3 spans 10 amino acids. Germline CDR1 is PRHDT and CDR2 is FYEKMQ (reference sequence). Trimming took 6 bases from V and 4 from J, leaving 2 bases between them. Using RNA transcripts as the source, TCR beta CDR3 regions were amplified. The TCR CDR3 was amplified in a first-round RT-PCR using the HTBI primer set. Via MiXCR, TCRdb re-called the multiplex PCR reads, giving one row per CDR3 protein. The data contain around 760,000 distinct CDR3 sequences, 35% of them singletons. The receptor's source is a woman aged 40 to 50 with Graves' hyperthyroidism. The material sequenced was blood. This chain joins TRBV13 and TRBJ2-3; D ambiguous. This chain's CDR3 is CASSADTQYF. The CDR3 DNA reads as TGTGCCAGCAGTGCAGATACGCAGTATTTT.